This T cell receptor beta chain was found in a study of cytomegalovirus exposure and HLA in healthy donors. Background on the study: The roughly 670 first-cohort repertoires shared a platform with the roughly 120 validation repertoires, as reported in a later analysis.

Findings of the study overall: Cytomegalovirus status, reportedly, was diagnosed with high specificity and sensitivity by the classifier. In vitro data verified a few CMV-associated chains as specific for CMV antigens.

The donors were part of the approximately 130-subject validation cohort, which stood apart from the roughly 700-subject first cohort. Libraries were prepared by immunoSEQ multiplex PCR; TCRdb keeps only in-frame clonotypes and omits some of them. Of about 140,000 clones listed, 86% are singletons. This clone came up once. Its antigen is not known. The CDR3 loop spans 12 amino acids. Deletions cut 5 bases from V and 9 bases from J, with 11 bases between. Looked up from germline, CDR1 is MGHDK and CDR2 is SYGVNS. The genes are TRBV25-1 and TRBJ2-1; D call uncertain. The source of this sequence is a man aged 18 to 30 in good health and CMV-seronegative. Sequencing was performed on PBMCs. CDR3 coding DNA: TGTGCCAGCAGTCCCGGCGCAGGTGAGCAGTTCTTC. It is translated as CASSPGAGEQFF.